This TCR beta chain was profiled in a study of beta chain features in type 1 diabetes. Study context: No age, gender or cell yield differences were seen between patients and healthy donors.

Each of the CD4+ naive, central memory, regulatory and stem cell-like memory populations was sorted via CD45RO/CCR7/CD25/CD127/CD95/CD27. This clone has more than one count but fewer than ten. Its antigen is unknown. Expressed TCRB transcripts were sequenced after all isolated RNA was converted to cDNA. Profiling relied on immunoSEQ multiplex PCR, and the TCRdb table lists in-frame clones only, not all of them. Of around 450,000 clones listed, 11% are singletons. The CDR3 has 16 residues. Trimming shortened V by 3 bases and J by 3 bases, and 15 bases separated the two germline ends. CDR1 SEHNR and CDR2 FQNEAQ come from the germline V gene (reference sequence). Whole-study results and caveats: Shortening that was moderate but significant affected the TCRB CDR3s of Type 1 diabetes patients in all four CD4+ subsets.

The chain carries TRBV7-9 and TRBJ2-4; TRBD1 might be the D (5 bases). Sample: naive CD4+ T cells from blood. The clonotype comes from a woman younger than 35 in good health. In DNA, the CDR3 is TGTGCCAGCAGCTTCTGGGGTAGGGGCGACAAAAACATTCAGTACTTC. As protein: CASSFWGRGDKNIQYF. The full variable domain, in which reference TRBV7-9 and TRBJ2-4 provide the parts outside the CDR3, is DTGVSQNPRHKITKRGQNVTFRCDPISEHNRLYWYRQTLGQGPEFLTYFQNEAQLEKSRLLSDRFSAERPKGSFSTLEIQRTEQGDSAMYLCASSFWGRGDKNIQYFGAGTRLSVL.